This T cell receptor beta chain was documented in a study of technical replicates of blood from a handful of donors. Sequencing used immunoSEQ multiplex PCR; TCRdb keeps in-frame clones, though not all of them. This sample has approximately 50,000 clones; more than 70% occur once, and the top ten carry 5.6%. The ends lost 5 bases at V and 4 bases at J; junction bases unmatched: 12. Germline values: CDR1 MNHEY, CDR2 SMNVEV (reference sequence). The CDR3 is 16 residues long. Sequencing was carried out using PBMCs. The chain recombines TRBV27 with TRBJ1-2; 8 bases agree with TRBD1. This clonotype was sampled from a human donor in good health. Some clones in this sample may be carry-over from other donors' samples. CDR3: CASSRTGTGGGYGYTF. In DNA form, the CDR3 reads TGTGCCAGCAGTCGCACCGGGACAGGTGGCGGCTATGGCTACACCTTC.